Listed here are 22 T cell receptor beta chains from one sample, sequenced in a study of cytomegalovirus exposure and HLA in healthy donors. The PCR employed 60 Vbeta primers together with 13 Jbeta primers. The method was immunoSEQ multiplex PCR; TCRdb's version includes in-frame clones alone and lacks a portion of them. This table has about 120,000 clones, less than 90% appearing once. The sample taken for sequencing was PBMCs. The receptors were gathered from a man aged 18-30 years in good health and CMV-seropositive.

The chain uses TRBV28 and TRBJ2-3, with D maybe TRBD1 (6 bases). Germline-derived CDR1 and CDR2 are MDHEN and SYDVKM. This CDR3 has 14 amino acids. V gave up 5 bases and J gave up 5 bases, with 14 bases separating them. The CDR3 protein is CASSLHRAQDTQYF. The CDR3 DNA is TGTGCCAGCAGTCTCCACAGGGCGCAAGATACGCAGTATTTT.

In DNA, the CDR3 is TGTGCCAGCAGCCAACAACCGGGACAGGGAAACTCACCCCTCCACTTT. Its translation is CASSQQPGQGNSPLHF. The V gene is TRBV7-2, the J gene TRBJ1-6, with 9 bases identical to TRBD1. The germline V gene encodes CDR1 SGHTA and CDR2 FQGNSA. V gave up 5 bases and J gave up 10 bases; unmatched junction bases: 12. The CDR3 has 16 residues. The complete variable domain, with remaining parts taken from reference TRBV7-2 and TRBJ1-6, reads GAGVSQSPSNKVTEKGKDVELRCDPISGHTALYWYRQSLGQGLEFLIYFQGNSAPDKSGLPSDRFSAERTGGSVSTLTIQRTQQEDSAVYLCASSQQPGQGNSPLHFGNGTRLTVT.

The chain is built from TRBV6-5 and TRBJ2-1; D call uncertain. Germline V gene sequence: CDR1 MNHEY, CDR2 SVGAGI. Trimming took off 0 bases at V and 2 bases at J, with 11 bases between the two ends. The CDR3 spans 16 residues. CDR3 amino acids: CASSYSEPGPYNEQFF. The CDR3 DNA reads as TGTGCCAGCAGTTACTCAGAGCCTGGGCCCTACAATGAGCAGTTCTTC.

This chain's CDR3 is CASSPGLEGIQYF. The CDR3 DNA reads as TGTGCCAGCAGCCCCGGACTCGAGGGCATTCAGTACTTC. The chain combines TRBV5-6 with TRBJ2-4, with D maybe TRBD2 (5 bases). The CDR3 length is 13 residues. Between the trimmed V and J ends, which lost 4 bases and 9 bases, there was a span of 14 bases. Germline values: CDR1 SGHDT, CDR2 YYEEEE.

V and J are TRBV7-8 and TRBJ1-6; unclear D gene. V was cut by 5 bases and J by 8 bases, with 10 bases left in between. From germline, CDR1 is SGHVS and CDR2 FQNEAQ. This CDR3 has 13 residues. DNA of the CDR3: TGTGCCAGCAGCCCTAGATGGGATTCACCCCTCCACTTT. Its protein is CASSPRWDSPLHF.

This rearrangement joins TRBV7-2 to TRBJ1-2, with D perhaps matching TRBD1 (6 bases). The length of the CDR3 is 13 residues. Looked up from germline, CDR1 is SGHTA and CDR2 is FQGNSA. V lost 8 bases to trimming and J lost 4 bases, with 14 bases between them. The CDR3 loop reads CASDQGLGYGYTF. In nucleotides, the CDR3 is TGTGCCAGCGACCAGGGGCTTGGCTATGGCTACACCTTC.

Here the CDR3 reads CASSASGGSYNEQFF. In DNA, the CDR3 is TGTGCCAGCAGTGCTAGCGGGGGGTCATACAATGAGCAGTTCTTC. The V and J genes are TRBV2 and TRBJ2-1; 11 bases agree with TRBD2. Per the germline V gene, CDR1 is SNHLY and CDR2 is FYNNEI. The trim removed 4 bases at V and 4 bases at J, leaving 3 bases unmatched. CDR3 length equals 15 residues.

J is TRBJ2-7 and V is TRBV7-2; no firm D call. Germline loops: CDR1 SGHTA, CDR2 FQGNSA. The germline V and J ends were trimmed by 6 bases and 2 bases, with 8 bases remaining between them. The CDR3 spans 12 residues. The CDR3 region has the DNA TGTGCCAGCAGGAGAACAGCCTACGAGCAGTACTTC. Translated, it gives CASRRTAYEQYF.

This sequence joins TRBV2 and TRBJ2-6, with D possibly being TRBD1 (6 bases). CDR1 is SNHLY, CDR2 FYNNEI, per germline. The CDR3 spans 13 residues. The CDR3 region is CAPRGTGANVLTF. The CDR3, as DNA: TGTGCACCCAGGGGAACTGGGGCCAACGTCCTGACTTTC.

This sequence joins TRBV4-1 and TRBJ2-7; 7 nucleotides match TRBD2. CDR3 size: 15 residues. Per the germline V gene, CDR1 is MGHRA and CDR2 is YSYEKL. Germline trimming cut 2 bases from V and 2 bases from J; bases unmatched to any gene: 6. The CDR3 DNA is TGCGCCAGCAGCCAACCCAGCGGGGTTACCTACGAGCAGTACTTC. Protein: CASSQPSGVTYEQYF.

V and J are TRBV30 and TRBJ2-7; TRBD1 might be the D (5 bases). From germline, CDR1 is GTSNPN and CDR2 SVGIG (reference sequence). This CDR3 is built from 13 residues. Trimming took 7 bases from V and 4 from J, leaving 17 bases between them. The DNA for the CDR3 is TGTGCCTCAAGTGCTGACAGCCAGTACGAGCAGTACTTC. It encodes CASSADSQYEQYF. Supplemented by reference TRBV30 and TRBJ2-7, the full variable domain reads SQTIHQWPATLVQPVGSPLSLECTVEGTSNPNLYWYRQAAGRGLQLLFYSVGIGQISSEVPQNLSASRPQDRQFILSSKKLLLSDSGFYLCASSADSQYEQYFGPGTRLTVT.

The rearrangement joins TRBV6-5 to TRBJ2-7, with no clear D. There are 14 residues in the CDR3. The germline V gene encodes CDR1 MNHEY and CDR2 SVGAGI. V dropped 0 bases and J dropped 4 bases, with 10 bases sitting between them. CDR3 sequence: CASSYSSSPYEQYF. The CDR3 region has the DNA TGTGCCAGCAGTTACTCGAGCTCCCCTTACGAGCAGTACTTC.

The chain is built from TRBV10-2 and TRBJ1-4; the match to TRBD1 covers 7 bases. This CDR3 has 13 amino acids. Losses at the gene ends were 2 bases for V and 8 bases for J; bases not matched to a gene: 2. CDR1 WSHSY and CDR2 SAAADI come from the germline V gene. CDR3 nucleotides: TGCGCCAGCAGTGAGGCAGGGGGGGAAAAACTGTTTTTT. Protein sequence: CASSEAGGEKLFF.

Here the CDR3 reads CASSSGTGRNEQFF. CDR3 bases: TGTGCCAGCAGTTCGGGGACAGGGAGGAATGAGCAGTTCTTC. The chain links TRBV6-6 to TRBJ2-1; TRBD1 aligns across 9 bases. V was clipped by 4 bases and J by 7 bases; unmatched bases: 5. This CDR3 is 14 amino acids long. Germline lookup yields CDR1 MNHNY and CDR2 SVGAGI (reference sequence).

This clone was seen a single time. J is TRBJ2-3 and V is TRBV30; TRBD2 matches at 9 bases. V dropped 5 bases and J dropped 5; count of bases not matched to a gene: 14. Germline V gives CDR1 GTSNPN, CDR2 SVGIG (reference sequence). This CDR3 comprises 16 residues. The DNA of the CDR3 is TGTGCCTGGGCGGCGGGGACTCCTAGCGGGGAAGATACGCAGTATTTT. This translates into CAWAAGTPSGEDTQYF. Complete variable domain (other parts from reference TRBV30 and TRBJ2-3): SQTIHQWPATLVQPVGSPLSLECTVEGTSNPNLYWYRQAAGRGLQLLFYSVGIGQISSEVPQNLSASRPQDRQFILSSKKLLLSDSGFYLCAWAAGTPSGEDTQYFGPGTRLTVL.

This chain uses TRBV14 with TRBJ2-7; TRBD2 might be the D (6 bases). V dropped 4 bases and J dropped 2 bases, with 12 bases sitting between them. CDR1 and CDR2 (germline): SGHDN, FVKESK. The CDR3 covers 14 residues. CDR3: CASSRRDWTYEQYF. CDR3 bases: TGTGCCAGCAGCCGCCGGGACTGGACCTACGAGCAGTACTTC.

The rearrangement joins TRBV7-9 to TRBJ1-5; D is possibly TRBD1 (5 bases). Trimming cost V 1 base and J 4 bases, with 14 bases left between them. Germline loops: CDR1 SEHNR, CDR2 FQNEAQ (reference sequence). The CDR3 runs 16 residues. The CDR3 DNA sequence: TGTGCCAGCAGCTTAGTAATGGCAGGGTCTAATCAGCCCCAGCATTTT. It yields the protein CASSLVMAGSNQPQHF.

The rearrangement uses TRBV7-3 and TRBJ1-1; tentatively, D is TRBD1 (5 bases). The germline V and J ends were trimmed by 5 bases and 7 bases, with 17 bases remaining between them. Germline-derived CDR1 and CDR2 are SGHTA and FQGTGA. The CDR3 extends over 14 amino acids. The CDR3 sequence: CASSPGVEHGEAFF. The CDR3 nucleotides are TGTGCCAGCAGCCCGGGGGTGGAGCACGGTGAAGCTTTCTTT.

The chain uses TRBV7-7 and TRBJ2-3, with D possibly being TRBD1 (6 bases). The CDR3 loop spans 14 amino acids. CDR1 and CDR2 (germline): SSHAT, FNYEAQ (reference sequence). The V and J ends lost 1 base and 6 bases respectively, with 11 bases between them. The CDR3 protein is CASSLGQASDTQYF. DNA for the CDR3: TGTGCCAGCAGCTTAGGACAGGCGTCCGATACGCAGTATTTT.

The chain recombines TRBV19 with TRBJ2-3; 7 bases are a match to TRBD1. Trimming at V came to 6 bases and at J to 4 bases, leaving 10 bases not matched to a gene. CDR1 LNHDA and CDR2 SQIVND come from the germline V gene (reference sequence). The CDR3 consists of 15 residues. The CDR3 DNA follows: TGTGCCAGTAGGGACGGGCAGACAGGGTCAGATACGCAGTATTTT. This translates into CASRDGQTGSDTQYF.

This chain links TRBV7-2 with TRBJ2-2; TRBD2 might be the D (6 bases). V was pared by 2 bases and J by 0 bases, with 10 bases between. Looked up from germline, CDR1 is SGHTA and CDR2 is FQGNSA. The CDR3 is made up of 16 amino acids. CDR3 residues: CASSLMEGANTGELFF. In DNA, the CDR3 is TGTGCCAGCAGCTTAATGGAGGGCGCGAACACCGGGGAGCTGTTTTTT.

This chain joins TRBV7-8 and TRBJ2-7; tentatively, D is TRBD1 (5 bases). The CDR3 length is 14 residues. Germline-derived CDR1 and CDR2 are SGHVS and FQNEAQ. Trimming cost V 8 bases and J 0 bases, with 14 bases left between them. DNA of the CDR3: TGTGCCAGCCAACTCAGGGCCGCCTCCTACGAGCAGTACTTC. Translated, it gives CASQLRAASYEQYF.